These T cell receptor beta chains were read from a single sample in a study of T cell repertoires in cytomegalovirus infection. MiXCR, run by TCRdb on the reads, gives a single entry per CDR3 protein. Here the sample spans roughly 180,000 distinct CDR3 sequences, about 18% being singletons. Sequences were obtained from CD8+ T cells from PBMCs. The source of these receptors is a human donor in good health (CMV status not recorded). Some clones in this sample may be carry-over from other donors' samples. Both conserved end residues are part of each CDR3. Each record gives: V gene, J gene, clone size, D gene, CDR3 protein, CDR3 DNA. The D gene is left open where the match is weak. Not every row has a clone size; where given, it reads once, few, many or a size class.

TRBV28	TRBJ1-6	-	TRBD1	CASSWTGRHYNSPLHF	TGTGCCAGCAGTTGGACAGGGCGGCACTATAATTCACCCCTCCACTTT
TRBV6-2/TRBV6-3	TRBJ2-2	-	-	CASSSGVTSSGELFF	TGTGCCAGCAGTTCCGGCGTAACGAGTTCCGGGGAGCTGTTTTTT
TRBV10-3	TRBJ1-2	few	TRBD1	CATQGAEGYTF	TGTGCCACACAGGGGGCTGAAGGCTACACCTTC
TRBV9	TRBJ2-5	-	-	CASSSRTILGETQYF	TGTGCCAGCAGCTCCCGGACTATTTTAGGAGAGACCCAGTACTTC
TRBV2	TRBJ2-7	few	-	CATLPKGGLTHEQYF	TGTGCCACCCTTCCAAAGGGGGGCTTGACCCACGAGCAGTACTTC
TRBV7-9	TRBJ1-1	-	-	CASSPRGGNTEAFF	TGTGCCAGCAGCCCCCGGGGGGGGAACACTGAAGCTTTCTTT
TRBV5-8	TRBJ1-4	-	-	CASRRGLTASINEKLFF	TGTGCCAGCAGGCGAGGACTGACGGCCTCGATTAATGAAAAACTGTTTTTT
TRBV27	TRBJ1-1	once	TRBD1	CASSSIPGQGTNTEAFF	TGTGCCAGCAGCTCTATCCCGGGACAGGGAACGAACACTGAAGCTTTCTTT
TRBV4-2	TRBJ1-2	few	-	CASSQDLASDSYGYTF	TGTGCCAGCAGCCAAGATCTTGCCAGCGATTCCTATGGCTACACCTTC
TRBV20-1	TRBJ2-7	-	-	CSVNPTDSYEQYF	TGCAGTGTTAACCCGACAGATTCCTACGAGCAGTACTTC
TRBV7-9	TRBJ2-7	-	TRBD2	CASSPPPAGGAYEQYF	TGTGCCAGCAGCCCGCCCCCCGCGGGGGGCGCCTACGAGCAGTACTTC
TRBV12-5	TRBJ2-1	-	-	CASGLMGYEQFF	TGTGCTAGTGGTTTGATGGGGTACGAGCAGTTCTTC
TRBV25-1	TRBJ2-2	few	-	CASSDPNTGELFF	TGTGCCAGCAGTGACCCCAACACCGGGGAGCTGTTTTTT
TRBV25-1	TRBJ2-7	few	-	CASSEYYTYEQYF	TGTGCCAGCAGTGAATATTACACCTACGAGCAGTACTTC
TRBV20-1	TRBJ2-5	few	-	CSAHLGTQYF	TGCAGTGCTCATCTCGGGACCCAGTACTTC
TRBV10-3	TRBJ1-1	few	-	CAISESYAGLNTEAFF	TGTGCCATCAGTGAGTCGTATGCAGGACTGAACACTGAAGCTTTCTTT
TRBV7-8	TRBJ2-7	-	-	CASRNPSYEQYF	TGTGCCAGCAGGAACCCTTCCTACGAGCAGTACTTC
TRBV2	TRBJ1-1	-	TRBD1	CASTTDRLNTEAFF	TGTGCCAGCACGACGGACAGGCTGAACACTGAAGCTTTCTTT
TRBV7-2	TRBJ2-2	-	TRBD2	CASSLTAGGAGELFF	TGTGCCAGCAGCTTAACAGCGGGGGGAGCCGGGGAGCTGTTTTTT
TRBV11-2	TRBJ2-7	few	TRBD2	CASSRSGVEQYF	TGTGCCAGCAGCCGTAGCGGGGTCGAGCAGTACTTC
TRBV9	TRBJ2-1	-	-	CASSVEGGRYNEQFF	TGTGCCAGCAGCGTAGAGGGGGGCCGCTACAATGAGCAGTTCTTC
TRBV7-2	TRBJ1-1	many	TRBD1	CASSFRTGRTEAFF	TGTGCCAGCAGCTTTCGGACAGGACGAACTGAAGCTTTCTTT